This T cell receptor (beta chain) was captured by sequencing in a study of T cell responses to AZD1222 COVID-19 vaccine. Whole-study context: Both about-4-week and about-12-week second-dose recipients were combined. Points from the study as a whole: Donors in the cohort were predominantly white British and more often female, and clonal diversity was possibly underestimated. At baseline, seropositivity was found in only a handful of AZD1222 recipients. Of spike-specific TCRs, nearly half reportedly target regions left unmutated in variants.

Concerning this clone: Its antigen is undetermined. The same CDR3 arises from other DNA sequences in this sample as well.

CDR1 is SGHRS and CDR2 is YFSETQ in the germline V gene. CDR3 size: 11 residues. V lost 2 bases and J 2 bases, leaving 1 base between the germline ends. Some clones are missing from TCRdb's copy, which holds only in-frame ones; the method was immunoSEQ multiplex PCR. The table includes tens of thousands of clones, under 95% detected once. The sample in question was peripheral blood, obtained on day 0 of AZD1222 vaccination. The source of this sequence is an adult in good health. V usage is TRBV5-1 and J usage is TRBJ1-1; D gene uncertain. This CDR3 is CASSLNTEAFF. CDR3 in DNA: TGCGCCAGCAGCTTAAACACTGAAGCTTTCTTT.